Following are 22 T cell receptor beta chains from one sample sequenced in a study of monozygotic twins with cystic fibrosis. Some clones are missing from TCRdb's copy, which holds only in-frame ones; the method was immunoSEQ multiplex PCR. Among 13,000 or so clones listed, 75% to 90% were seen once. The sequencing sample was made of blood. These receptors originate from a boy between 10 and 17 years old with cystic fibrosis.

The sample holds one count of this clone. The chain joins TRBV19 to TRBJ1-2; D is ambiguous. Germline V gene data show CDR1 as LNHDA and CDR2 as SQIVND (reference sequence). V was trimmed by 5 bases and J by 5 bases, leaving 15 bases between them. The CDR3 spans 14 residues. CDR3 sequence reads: CASSVRTSNYGYTF. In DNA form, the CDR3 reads TGTGCCAGTAGTGTCCGGACGTCGAATTATGGCTACACCTTC.

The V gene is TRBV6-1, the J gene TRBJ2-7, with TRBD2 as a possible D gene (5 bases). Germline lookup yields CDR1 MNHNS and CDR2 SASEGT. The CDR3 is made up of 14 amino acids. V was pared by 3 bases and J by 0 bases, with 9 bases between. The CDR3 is CASSEPGSSYEQYF. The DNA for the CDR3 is TGTGCCAGCAGTGAGCCGGGATCCTCCTACGAGCAGTACTTC.

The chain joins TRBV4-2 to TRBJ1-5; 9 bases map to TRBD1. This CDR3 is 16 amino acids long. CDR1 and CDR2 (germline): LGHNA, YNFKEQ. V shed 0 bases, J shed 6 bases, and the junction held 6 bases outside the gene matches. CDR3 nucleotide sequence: TGTGCCAGCAGCCAAGAGGGACAGGGTTGTTGTCAGCCCCAGCATTTT. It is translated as CASSQEGQGCCQPQHF.

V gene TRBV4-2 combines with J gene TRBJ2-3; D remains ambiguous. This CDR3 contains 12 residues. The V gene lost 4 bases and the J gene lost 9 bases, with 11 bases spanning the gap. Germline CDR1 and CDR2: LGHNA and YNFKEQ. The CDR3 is CASSLDPGTQYF. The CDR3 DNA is TGTGCCAGCAGCCTAGACCCTGGAACGCAGTATTTT.

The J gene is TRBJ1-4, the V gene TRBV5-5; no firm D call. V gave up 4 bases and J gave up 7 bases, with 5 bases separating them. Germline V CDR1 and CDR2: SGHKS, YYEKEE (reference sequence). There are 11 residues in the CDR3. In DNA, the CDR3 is TGTGCCAGCAGCGGACGTGAAAAACTGTTTTTT. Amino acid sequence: CASSGREKLFF.

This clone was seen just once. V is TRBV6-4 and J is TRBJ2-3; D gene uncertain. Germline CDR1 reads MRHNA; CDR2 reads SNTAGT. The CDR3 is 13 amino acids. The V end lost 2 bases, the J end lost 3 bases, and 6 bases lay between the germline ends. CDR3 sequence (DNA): TGTGCCAGCAGTGACAAGAGTACAGATACGCAGTATTTT. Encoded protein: CASSDKSTDTQYF.

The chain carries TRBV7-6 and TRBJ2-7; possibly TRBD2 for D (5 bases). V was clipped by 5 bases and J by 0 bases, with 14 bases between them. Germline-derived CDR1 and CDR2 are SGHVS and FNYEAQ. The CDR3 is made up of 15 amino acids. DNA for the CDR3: TGTGCCAGCAGCCGAGGGTCGGGGAGCTCCTACGAGCAGTACTTC. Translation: CASSRGSGSSYEQYF.

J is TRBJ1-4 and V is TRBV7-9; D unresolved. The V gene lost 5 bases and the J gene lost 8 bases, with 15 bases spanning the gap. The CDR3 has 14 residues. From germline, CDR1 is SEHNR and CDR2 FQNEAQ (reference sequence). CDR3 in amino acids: CASSHNTRGEKLFF. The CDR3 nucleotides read TGTGCCAGCAGCCATAACACCAGAGGAGAAAAACTGTTTTTT.

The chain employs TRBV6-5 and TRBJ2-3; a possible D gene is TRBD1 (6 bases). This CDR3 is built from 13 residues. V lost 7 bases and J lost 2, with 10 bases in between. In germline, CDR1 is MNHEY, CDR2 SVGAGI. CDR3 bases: TGTGCCAGCAATGGGGGCCCCACAGATACGCAGTATTTT. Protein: CASNGGPTDTQYF.

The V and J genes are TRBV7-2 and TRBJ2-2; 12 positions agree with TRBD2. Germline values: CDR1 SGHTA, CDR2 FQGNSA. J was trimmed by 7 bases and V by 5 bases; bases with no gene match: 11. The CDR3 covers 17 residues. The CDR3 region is CASSHSSRTSGIGELFF. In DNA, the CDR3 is TGTGCCAGCAGCCACTCATCACGGACTAGCGGGATCGGGGAGCTGTTTTTT. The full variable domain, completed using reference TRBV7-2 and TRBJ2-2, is GAGVSQSPSNKVTEKGKDVELRCDPISGHTALYWYRQSLGQGLEFLIYFQGNSAPDKSGLPSDRFSAERTGGSVSTLTIQRTQQEDSAVYLCASSHSSRTSGIGELFFGEGSRLTVL.

CDR3 region: CASGTRGHSYEQYF. The CDR3 region has the DNA TGTGCCAGCGGGACCAGGGGCCACTCCTACGAGCAGTACTTC. The V and J genes are TRBV2 and TRBJ2-7; the D gene is possibly TRBD1 (6 bases). This CDR3 spans 14 amino acids. V lost 8 bases to trimming and J lost 0 bases, with 14 bases between them. Germline V CDR1 and CDR2: SNHLY, FYNNEI.

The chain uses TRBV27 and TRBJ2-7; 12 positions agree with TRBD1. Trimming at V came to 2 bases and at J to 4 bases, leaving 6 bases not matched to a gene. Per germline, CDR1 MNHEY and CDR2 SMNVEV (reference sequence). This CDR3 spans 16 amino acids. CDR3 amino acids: CASSLIGTGGEYEQYF. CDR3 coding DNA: TGTGCCAGCAGTTTAATCGGGACAGGGGGCGAGTACGAGCAGTACTTC.

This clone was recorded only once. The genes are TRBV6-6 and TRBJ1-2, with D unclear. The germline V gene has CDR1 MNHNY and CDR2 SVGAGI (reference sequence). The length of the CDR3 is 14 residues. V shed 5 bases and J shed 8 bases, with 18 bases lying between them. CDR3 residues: CASSRLTETEGYTF. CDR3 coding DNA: TGTGCCAGCAGTCGCCTGACTGAAACTGAGGGCTACACCTTC.

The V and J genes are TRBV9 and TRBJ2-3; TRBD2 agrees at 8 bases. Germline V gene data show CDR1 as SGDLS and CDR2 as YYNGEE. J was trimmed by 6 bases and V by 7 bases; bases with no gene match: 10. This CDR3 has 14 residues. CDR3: CASDEAGGGDTQYF. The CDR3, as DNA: TGTGCCAGCGACGAGGCGGGGGGTGGGGATACGCAGTATTTT.

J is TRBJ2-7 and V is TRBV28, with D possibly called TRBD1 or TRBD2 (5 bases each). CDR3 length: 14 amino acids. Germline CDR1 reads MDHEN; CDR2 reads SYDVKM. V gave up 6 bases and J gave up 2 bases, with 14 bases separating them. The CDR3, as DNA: TGTGCCAGCAGACCCGGGACGATCCCCTACGAGCAGTACTTC. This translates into CASRPGTIPYEQYF. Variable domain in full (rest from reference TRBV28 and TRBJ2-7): DVKVTQSSRYLVKRTGEKVFLECVQDMDHENMFWYRQDPGLGLRLIYFSYDVKMKEKGDIPEGYSVSREKKERFSLILESASTNQTSMYLCASRPGTIPYEQYFGPGTRLTVT.

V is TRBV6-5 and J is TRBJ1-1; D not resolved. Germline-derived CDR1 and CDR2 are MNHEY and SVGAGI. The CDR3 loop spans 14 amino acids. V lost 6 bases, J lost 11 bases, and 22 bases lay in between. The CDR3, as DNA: TGTGCCAGCAGACAGTTGAGGGAGAAGCCTGTTGCTTTCTTT. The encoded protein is CASRQLREKPVAFF.

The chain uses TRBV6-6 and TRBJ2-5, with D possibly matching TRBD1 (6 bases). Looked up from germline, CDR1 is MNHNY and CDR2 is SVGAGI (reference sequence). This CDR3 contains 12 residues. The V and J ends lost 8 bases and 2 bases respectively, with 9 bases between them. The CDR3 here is CASGQSQETQYF. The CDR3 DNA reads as TGTGCCAGCGGACAGTCACAAGAGACCCAGTACTTC.

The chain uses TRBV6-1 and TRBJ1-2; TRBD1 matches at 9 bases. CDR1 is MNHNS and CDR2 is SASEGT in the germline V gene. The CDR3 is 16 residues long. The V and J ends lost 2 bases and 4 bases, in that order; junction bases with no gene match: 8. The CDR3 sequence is CASSESEGQGIYGYTF. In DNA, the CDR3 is TGTGCCAGCAGTGAATCTGAGGGACAGGGAATCTATGGCTACACCTTC.

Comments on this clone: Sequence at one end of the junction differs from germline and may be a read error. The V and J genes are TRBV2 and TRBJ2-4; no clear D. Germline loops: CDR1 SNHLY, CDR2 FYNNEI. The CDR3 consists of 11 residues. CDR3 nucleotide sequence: TGTGCCAGCAGACCTAAAAACACTCAGTACTTC. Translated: CASRPKNTQYF.

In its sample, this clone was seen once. Written as DNA, the CDR3 is TGTGCCAGCAAGAAGACACAAATGAACACTGAAGCTTTCTTT. Translation gives CASKKTQMNTEAFF. This sequence joins TRBV6-1 and TRBJ1-1; no firm D call. Trimming shortened V by 7 bases and J by 0 bases, and 12 bases separated the two germline ends. CDR3 length: 14 amino acids. Germline V lookup: CDR1 MNHNS, CDR2 SASEGT.

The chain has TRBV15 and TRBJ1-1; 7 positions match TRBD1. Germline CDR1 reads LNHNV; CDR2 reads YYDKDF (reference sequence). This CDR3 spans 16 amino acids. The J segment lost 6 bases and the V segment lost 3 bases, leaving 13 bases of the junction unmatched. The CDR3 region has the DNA TGTGCCACCAGCAGGGACTCTTTGACAGGGAGCGCTGAAGCTTTCTTT. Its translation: CATSRDSLTGSAEAFF.

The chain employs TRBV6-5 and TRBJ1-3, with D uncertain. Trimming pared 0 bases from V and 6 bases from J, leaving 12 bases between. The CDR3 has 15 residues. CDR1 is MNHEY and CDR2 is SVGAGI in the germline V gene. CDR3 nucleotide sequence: TGTGCCAGCAGTTACTCGATGCGGCCGCTAAACACCATATATTTT. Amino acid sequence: CASSYSMRPLNTIYF.